This TCR beta chain was sequenced during a study of blood T cell repertoires in COVID-19. With 0 bases removed from V and 6 bases from J, the gap between germline ends came to 14 bases. The CDR3 consists of 15 residues. The germline V gene has CDR1 MNHEY and CDR2 SVGEGT. Before being deemed recovered, Cohort 3 donors had two negative PCRs, clearance, or symptom resolution. The assay was immunoSEQ multiplex PCR, and TCRdb's table has in-frame clones only and misses some. Of a few hundred thousand clones in the sample, approximately 91% were seen once. The sequencing sample was made of PBMCs or T cells enriched from blood (not recorded which). This TCR came from a woman aged 60-75 years who had recovered from COVID-19. V and J are TRBV6-2 or TRBV6-3 and TRBJ1-1; D ambiguous. CDR3: CASSYSAGGYAEAFF. Here the CDR3 DNA reads TGTGCCAGCAGTTACTCGGCGGGAGGGTACGCTGAAGCTTTCTTT.